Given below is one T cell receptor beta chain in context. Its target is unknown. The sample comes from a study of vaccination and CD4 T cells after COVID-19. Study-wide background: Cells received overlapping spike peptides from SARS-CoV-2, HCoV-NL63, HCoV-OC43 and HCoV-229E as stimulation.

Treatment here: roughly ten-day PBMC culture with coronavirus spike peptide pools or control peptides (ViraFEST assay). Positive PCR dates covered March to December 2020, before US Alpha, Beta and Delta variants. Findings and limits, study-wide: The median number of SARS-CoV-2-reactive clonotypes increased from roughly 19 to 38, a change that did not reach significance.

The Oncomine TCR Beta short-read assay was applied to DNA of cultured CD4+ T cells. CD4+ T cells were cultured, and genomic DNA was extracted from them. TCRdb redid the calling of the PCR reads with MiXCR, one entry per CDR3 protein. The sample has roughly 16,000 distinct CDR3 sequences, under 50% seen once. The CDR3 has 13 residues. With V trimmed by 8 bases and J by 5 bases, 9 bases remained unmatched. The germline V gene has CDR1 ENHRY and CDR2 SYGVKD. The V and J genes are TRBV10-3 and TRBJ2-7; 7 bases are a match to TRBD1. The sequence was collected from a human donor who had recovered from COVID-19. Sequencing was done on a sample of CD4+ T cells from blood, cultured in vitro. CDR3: CAIGKTGYDEQYF. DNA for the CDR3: TGTGCCATCGGGAAGACAGGGTACGACGAGCAGTACTTC.